The T cell receptor (beta chain) described here comes from a study of shared clonotypes between healthy human individuals. As for the study in general: Researchers assigned three CD4 naive, three CD4 memory, two CD8 naive and one CD8 memory plate to each donor.

Investigators spread the genomic DNA of each subset evenly over several immunoSEQ plates. The method was immunoSEQ multiplex PCR; TCRdb's version includes in-frame clones alone and lacks a portion of them. The sample records 2,500,000 or so clones, 85% to 95% being singletons. Overall study results and limits: It was expected that sequencing depth would affect clonotype sharing among donors. Sequencing of the sorted subsets was shown by rarefaction to be incomplete despite large depth.

Germline loops: CDR1 SGHRS, CDR2 YFSETQ. The CDR3 loop spans 14 amino acids. With 3 bases clipped from V and 8 bases from J, the junction kept 5 bases outside the gene matches. About this clone itself: What it binds is not known.

The TCR originated in a man between 18 and 29 years old in good health. Some clones in this sample may be carry-over from other donors' samples. The rearrangement joins TRBV5-1 to TRBJ2-1; 10 bases fit TRBD2. Sequenced input: naive CD4+ T cells from PBMCs. Subset given: CD45RA+ positively selected. CDR3 sequence (DNA): TGCGCCAGCAGCTGGGGGACTAGCGCTGATGAGCAGTTCTTC. It encodes CASSWGTSADEQFF.